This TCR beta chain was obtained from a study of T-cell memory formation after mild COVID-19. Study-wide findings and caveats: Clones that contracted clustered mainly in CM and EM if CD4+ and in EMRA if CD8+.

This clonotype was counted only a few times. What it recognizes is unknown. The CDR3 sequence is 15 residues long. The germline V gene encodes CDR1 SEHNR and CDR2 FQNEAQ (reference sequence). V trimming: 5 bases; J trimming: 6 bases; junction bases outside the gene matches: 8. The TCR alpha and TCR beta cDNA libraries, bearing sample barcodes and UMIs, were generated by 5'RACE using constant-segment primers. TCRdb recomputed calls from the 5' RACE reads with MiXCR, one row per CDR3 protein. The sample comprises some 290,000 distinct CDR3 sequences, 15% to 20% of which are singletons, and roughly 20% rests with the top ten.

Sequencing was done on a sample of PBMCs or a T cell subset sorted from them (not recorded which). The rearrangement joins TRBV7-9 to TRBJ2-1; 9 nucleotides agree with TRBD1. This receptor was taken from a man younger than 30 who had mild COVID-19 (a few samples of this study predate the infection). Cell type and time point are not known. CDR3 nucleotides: TGTGCCAGCAGCCCTACAGGGGGCGTCGGCAATGAGCAGTTCTTC. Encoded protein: CASSPTGGVGNEQFF.